This is a list of T cell receptor beta chains from one sample in a study of blood T cell repertoires in COVID-19. TCRdb's table, derived via immunoSEQ multiplex PCR, lists solely in-frame clones and lacks some. The sample records over 200,000 clones, around nine tenths being singletons. Specimen: PBMCs or T cells enriched from blood (not recorded which). These receptor sequences come from a man in his forties who had recovered from COVID-19. The conserved cysteine and the conserved F or W are not part of the CDR3 here. D genes are given only for firm matches.

d_call: .
v_call: TRBV7-9
cdr3_length: 11
j_call: TRBJ1-1
cdr3_aa: ASSSTGPTEAF

d_call: .
v_call: TRBV7-9
cdr3_length: 13
j_call: TRBJ1-5
cdr3_aa: ASSIDRSFNQPQH

d_call: .
v_call: TRBV21-1
cdr3_length: 13
j_call: TRBJ1-4
cdr3_aa: ASSPVRQSNEKLF

d_call: TRBD1
v_call: TRBV10-3
cdr3_length: 14
j_call: TRBJ1-1
cdr3_aa: AITQTGGEVYTEAF

d_call: .
v_call: TRBV3-1/TRBV3-2
cdr3_length: 11
j_call: TRBJ2-1
cdr3_aa: ASAILGRDEQF

d_call: TRBD1
v_call: TRBV7-3
cdr3_length: 17
j_call: TRBJ2-1
cdr3_aa: ASSLRQGVPRRIIDEQF

d_call: TRBD2
v_call: TRBV7-9
cdr3_length: 12
j_call: TRBJ2-1
cdr3_aa: ASSLSGGHDEQF

d_call: TRBD1
v_call: TRBV10-1
cdr3_length: 12
j_call: TRBJ2-7
cdr3_aa: ASSATGDSYEQY

d_call: .
v_call: TRBV7-3
cdr3_length: 11
j_call: TRBJ2-5
cdr3_aa: ASSFDSQETQY

d_call: TRBD1
v_call: TRBV18
cdr3_length: 15
j_call: TRBJ1-3
cdr3_aa: ASSQNSGTGAGNTIY

d_call: TRBD1
v_call: TRBV29-1
cdr3_length: 12
j_call: TRBJ2-3
cdr3_aa: SGRDRGVADTQY

d_call: .
v_call: TRBV4-1
cdr3_length: 11
j_call: TRBJ2-5
cdr3_aa: ASSQTVQETQY

d_call: .
v_call: TRBV7-3
cdr3_length: 14
j_call: TRBJ1-6
cdr3_aa: ASSLTARTVNSPLH

d_call: TRBD1
v_call: TRBV7-9
cdr3_length: 12
j_call: TRBJ1-1
cdr3_aa: ASRPGQGDTEAF

d_call: .
v_call: TRBV9
cdr3_length: 12
j_call: TRBJ2-7
cdr3_aa: ASSEGTRWDEQY

d_call: .
v_call: TRBV27
cdr3_length: 13
j_call: TRBJ2-4
cdr3_aa: ASSPLGAGKNIQY

d_call: TRBD1
v_call: TRBV5-4
cdr3_length: 10
j_call: TRBJ2-1
cdr3_aa: ASSRGLNEQF

d_call: TRBD2
v_call: TRBV5-1
cdr3_length: 12
j_call: TRBJ2-2
cdr3_aa: ASSFLAGPGELF

d_call: TRBD1
v_call: TRBV7-7
cdr3_length: 14
j_call: TRBJ2-2
cdr3_aa: ASSLAGTGDTGELF

d_call: TRBD1
v_call: TRBV28
cdr3_length: 15
j_call: TRBJ1-1
cdr3_aa: ASLSTGTGGTNTEAF

d_call: .
v_call: TRBV3-1/TRBV3-2
cdr3_length: 11
j_call: TRBJ2-1
cdr3_aa: ASSQAGRNEQF

d_call: .
v_call: TRBV27
cdr3_length: 13
j_call: TRBJ1-6
cdr3_aa: ASSFLLGHNSPLH

d_call: .
v_call: TRBV24-1
cdr3_length: 11
j_call: TRBJ2-1
cdr3_aa: ATQLTGANEQF

d_call: TRBD1
v_call: TRBV19
cdr3_length: 14
j_call: TRBJ2-4
cdr3_aa: ASSIVDRGFPTVQY

d_call: .
v_call: TRBV7-2
cdr3_length: 13
j_call: TRBJ1-4
cdr3_aa: ASSTNSATNEKLF

d_call: .
v_call: TRBV2
cdr3_length: 12
j_call: TRBJ1-1
cdr3_aa: ASKTWGRTSEAF

d_call: .
v_call: TRBV7-3
cdr3_length: 16
j_call: TRBJ2-1
cdr3_aa: ASSPQPPGGGLADEQF

d_call: TRBD2
v_call: TRBV25-1
cdr3_length: 15
j_call: TRBJ2-2
cdr3_aa: ASSGGAGGYGTGELF

d_call: TRBD2
v_call: TRBV6-2/TRBV6-3
cdr3_length: 14
j_call: TRBJ2-5
cdr3_aa: ASSKSGTSGEETQY

d_call: .
v_call: TRBV5-4
cdr3_length: 11
j_call: TRBJ1-1
cdr3_aa: ASSLDKNTEAF

d_call: .
v_call: TRBV18
cdr3_length: 13
j_call: TRBJ1-1
cdr3_aa: ASSIASGENTEAF

d_call: .
v_call: TRBV5-1
cdr3_length: 12
j_call: TRBJ1-2
cdr3_aa: ASNQGSVNYGYT

d_call: .
v_call: TRBV29-1
cdr3_length: 12
j_call: TRBJ2-1
cdr3_aa: SVEDSYRVNEQF

d_call: .
v_call: TRBV28
cdr3_length: 10
j_call: TRBJ2-7
cdr3_aa: ASSRTTNEQY

d_call: .
v_call: TRBV27
cdr3_length: 15
j_call: TRBJ1-6
cdr3_aa: ASSLTGWTLENSPLH

d_call: .
v_call: TRBV10-3
cdr3_length: 14
j_call: TRBJ1-1
cdr3_aa: AISTHRVQENTEAF

d_call: .
v_call: TRBV27
cdr3_length: 14
j_call: TRBJ1-1
cdr3_aa: ASSPGGWHMNTEAF

d_call: .
v_call: TRBV18
cdr3_length: 14
j_call: TRBJ2-7
cdr3_aa: ASSPPREGGNYEQY

d_call: TRBD2
v_call: TRBV6-1
cdr3_length: 14
j_call: TRBJ2-1
cdr3_aa: ASSVGSGSSYNEQF

d_call: .
v_call: TRBV11-3
cdr3_length: 14
j_call: TRBJ2-6
cdr3_aa: ASSPIRYPWANVLT

d_call: .
v_call: TRBV6-6
cdr3_length: 12
j_call: TRBJ1-5
cdr3_aa: ASSYDRANQPQH

d_call: .
v_call: TRBV7-2
cdr3_length: 12
j_call: TRBJ1-3
cdr3_aa: ASSSGLFGNTIY

d_call: TRBD1
v_call: TRBV5-1
cdr3_length: 12
j_call: TRBJ2-5
cdr3_aa: ASRRTGQQETQY

d_call: TRBD1
v_call: TRBV7-8
cdr3_length: 12
j_call: TRBJ1-1
cdr3_aa: ASSLRDSTIEAF

d_call: .
v_call: TRBV2
cdr3_length: 11
j_call: TRBJ2-7
cdr3_aa: ASLWDISYEQY

d_call: .
v_call: TRBV4-3
cdr3_length: 11
j_call: TRBJ2-3
cdr3_aa: ASRLAGTDTQY

d_call: .
v_call: TRBV7-9
cdr3_length: 12
j_call: TRBJ2-7
cdr3_aa: ASSLELVPYEQY

d_call: .
v_call: TRBV28
cdr3_length: 15
j_call: TRBJ1-1
cdr3_aa: ASSLGGMARVYTEAF

d_call: TRBD2
v_call: TRBV27
cdr3_length: 12
j_call: TRBJ2-1
cdr3_aa: ASESGRVGNEQF

d_call: .
v_call: TRBV24-1
cdr3_length: 11
j_call: TRBJ2-2
cdr3_aa: ATSERFAGELF

d_call: .
v_call: TRBV11-2
cdr3_length: 14
j_call: TRBJ1-3
cdr3_aa: ASREDGRSSGNTIY

d_call: .
v_call: TRBV19
cdr3_length: 9
j_call: TRBJ1-1
cdr3_aa: ASLMNTEAF

d_call: .
v_call: TRBV28
cdr3_length: 14
j_call: TRBJ2-4
cdr3_aa: ASSPLTVLAKNIQY

d_call: TRBD1
v_call: TRBV7-9
cdr3_length: 14
j_call: TRBJ2-3
cdr3_aa: ASSWGDRADTDTQY

d_call: TRBD2
v_call: TRBV19
cdr3_length: 16
j_call: TRBJ2-3
cdr3_aa: ASSIALAGGSDADTQY